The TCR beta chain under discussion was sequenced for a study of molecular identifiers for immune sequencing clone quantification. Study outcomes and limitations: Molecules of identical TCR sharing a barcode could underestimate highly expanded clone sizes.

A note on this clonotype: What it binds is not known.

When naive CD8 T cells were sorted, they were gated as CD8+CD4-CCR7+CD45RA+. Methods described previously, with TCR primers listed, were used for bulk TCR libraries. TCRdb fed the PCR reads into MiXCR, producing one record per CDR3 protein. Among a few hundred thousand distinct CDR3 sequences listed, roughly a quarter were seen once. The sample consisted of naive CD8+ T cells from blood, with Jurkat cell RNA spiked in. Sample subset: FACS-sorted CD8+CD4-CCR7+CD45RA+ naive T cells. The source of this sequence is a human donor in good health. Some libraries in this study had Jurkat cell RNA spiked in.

The CDR3 sequence: CASSLMGTLENTEAFF. CDR3 sequence (DNA): TGTGCCAGCAGTTTAATGGGGACACTAGAGAACACTGAAGCTTTCTTT. The V gene is TRBV12-3 or TRBV12-4, the J gene TRBJ1-1; possible D gene TRBD1, 6 bases. The CDR3 loop spans 16 amino acids. With 2 bases removed from V and 1 base from J, the gap between germline ends came to 14 bases.